Shown below are 9 T cell receptor beta chains from a single sample sequenced in a study of cytomegalovirus exposure and HLA in healthy donors. The PCR employed 60 Vbeta primers together with 13 Jbeta primers. Assay: immunoSEQ multiplex PCR; the TCRdb copy retains only in-frame clones and omits some. Among some 150,000 clones listed, 60% to 80% were seen once. Sequencing was performed on PBMCs. All receptors derive from a male donor in good health and CMV-seronegative.

This chain links TRBV6-5 with TRBJ1-2, with 8 bases that match TRBD1. V dropped 8 bases and J dropped 6; count of bases not matched to a gene: 5. This CDR3 spans 12 amino acids. In germline, CDR1 is MNHEY, CDR2 SVGAGI. The CDR3 region is CASFTGGDGYTF. The DNA of the CDR3 is TGTGCCAGCTTTACAGGGGGGGATGGCTACACCTTC.

CDR3 coding DNA: TGTGCCAGCAGCTACAGGGGCCAGAGATACGAGCAGTACTTC. Encoded protein: CASSYRGQRYEQYF. The chain is built from TRBV6-5 and TRBJ2-5, with 7 positions matching TRBD1. The J call could be wrong; TRBJ2-7 is a better fit for the DNA end. The CDR3 is made up of 14 amino acids. The germline V gene has CDR1 MNHEY and CDR2 SVGAGI.

V and J are TRBV18 and TRBJ2-5; TRBD2 aligns across 7 bases. CDR1 and CDR2 from the germline V gene are KGHSH and LQKENI. This CDR3 comprises 16 residues. V gave up 6 bases and J gave up 5 bases; unmatched junction bases: 15. CDR3 amino acids: CASSPRLSGVDETQYF. DNA for the CDR3: TGTGCCAGCTCCCCCCGCCTGAGCGGGGTTGACGAGACCCAGTACTTC.

The rearrangement joins TRBV6-5 to TRBJ2-1, with 9 bases lining up with TRBD1. Per the germline V gene, CDR1 is MNHEY and CDR2 is SVGAGI. V gave up 6 bases and J gave up 7 bases; unmatched junction bases: 7. The CDR3 loop spans 14 amino acids. The CDR3 DNA is TGTGCCAGCAGCCCCCGGGACAGGGTTAATGAGCAGTTCTTC. It translates to CASSPRDRVNEQFF.

The rearrangement joins TRBV6-5 to TRBJ1-2; 8 nucleotides match TRBD1. Trimming cost V 2 bases and J 6 bases; bases outside gene matches: 2. CDR3 size: 13 residues. CDR1 and CDR2 (germline): MNHEY, SVGAGI. Here the CDR3 reads CASSYTGGDGYTF. For the CDR3, the DNA is TGTGCCAGCAGTTACACAGGGGGAGATGGCTACACCTTC.

The V and J genes are TRBV30 and TRBJ2-2; D perhaps matches TRBD1 (5 bases). Deletions cut 4 bases from V and 5 bases from J, with 17 bases between. This CDR3 contains 15 residues. From germline, CDR1 is GTSNPN and CDR2 SVGIG (reference sequence). The CDR3 DNA sequence: TGTGCCTGGACCTCAAGGCAGGGTAGTACCGGGGAGCTGTTTTTT. It is translated as CAWTSRQGSTGELFF.

The chain links TRBV4-1 to TRBJ1-2, with unresolved D. Trimming shortened V by 0 bases and J by 6 bases, and 17 bases separated the two germline ends. Germline CDR1 and CDR2: MGHRA and YSYEKL. CDR3 size: 16 residues. CDR3 sequence reads: CASSQELGVNPDGYTF. CDR3 nucleotide sequence: TGCGCCAGCAGCCAAGAATTGGGAGTAAATCCCGATGGCTACACCTTC.

This sequence joins TRBV5-1 and TRBJ2-3, with D maybe TRBD1 (6 bases). Germline CDR1 reads SGHRS; CDR2 reads YFSETQ. This CDR3 has 16 amino acids. Between the trimmed V and J ends, which lost 0 bases and 5 bases, there was a span of 16 bases. DNA of the CDR3: TGCGCCAGCAGCTTGGTGGGAACCAGGGGTGGAGATACGCAGTATTTT. Translating gives CASSLVGTRGGDTQYF.

This chain uses TRBV7-8 with TRBJ1-5; 11 bases align to TRBD1. Germline loops: CDR1 SGHVS, CDR2 FQNEAQ. This CDR3 has 15 amino acids. Trimming took 4 bases from V and 5 from J; bases not matched to a gene: 4. The CDR3 bases are TGTGCCAGCAGCTCCGGGACAGGGGGTTATCAGCCCCAGCATTTT. Translation: CASSSGTGGYQPQHF.